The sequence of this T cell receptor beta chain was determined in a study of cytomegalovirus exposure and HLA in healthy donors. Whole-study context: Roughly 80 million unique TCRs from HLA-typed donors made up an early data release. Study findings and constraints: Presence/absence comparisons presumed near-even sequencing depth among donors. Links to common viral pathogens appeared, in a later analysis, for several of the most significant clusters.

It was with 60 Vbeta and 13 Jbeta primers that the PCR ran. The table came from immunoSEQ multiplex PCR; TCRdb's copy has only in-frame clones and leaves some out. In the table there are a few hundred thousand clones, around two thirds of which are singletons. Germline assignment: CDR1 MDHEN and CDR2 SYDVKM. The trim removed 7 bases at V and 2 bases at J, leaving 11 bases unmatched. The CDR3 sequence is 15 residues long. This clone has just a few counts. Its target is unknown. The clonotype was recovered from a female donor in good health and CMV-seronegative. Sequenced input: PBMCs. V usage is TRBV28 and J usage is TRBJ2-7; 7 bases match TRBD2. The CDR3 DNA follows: TGTGCCAGCACCATGGCGGGAGTTAGGGCCTACGAGCAGTACTTC. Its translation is CASTMAGVRAYEQYF.